Detailed here is one T cell receptor beta chain. Its antigen remains unidentified. This entry is derived from a study of identical twins' blood T cells. Study conclusions and caveats: Shared CDR3 clonotype counts between two donors mainly tracked the product of their cloneset sizes, twins included.

CDR1 is ENHRY and CDR2 is SYGVKD in the germline V gene. The CDR3 runs to 13 residues. Trimming cost V 7 bases and J 5 bases, with 12 bases left between them. TCRdb re-derived calls from the 5' RACE reads in MiXCR, one entry per CDR3 protein. Here the sample spans 350,000 to 400,000 distinct CDR3 sequences, 25% to 35% being singletons. The source of this sequence is a woman between 18 and 50 years old in good health. Specimen: PBMCs. This chain links TRBV10-3 with TRBJ2-1; no firm D call. CDR3 in DNA: TGTGCCATCATGAGAACTGGAAACAATGAGCAGTTCTTC. Its translation is CAIMRTGNNEQFF.